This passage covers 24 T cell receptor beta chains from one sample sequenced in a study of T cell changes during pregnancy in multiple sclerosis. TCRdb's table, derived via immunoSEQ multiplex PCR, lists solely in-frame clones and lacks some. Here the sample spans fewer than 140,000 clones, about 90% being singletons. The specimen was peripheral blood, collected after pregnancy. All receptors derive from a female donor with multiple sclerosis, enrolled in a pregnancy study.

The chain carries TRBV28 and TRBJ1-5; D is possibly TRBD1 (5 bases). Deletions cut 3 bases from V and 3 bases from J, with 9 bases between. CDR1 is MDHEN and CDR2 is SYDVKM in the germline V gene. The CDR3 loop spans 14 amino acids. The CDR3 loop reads CASSLAGFNQPQHF. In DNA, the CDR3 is TGTGCCAGCAGTTTGGCAGGGTTCAATCAGCCCCAGCATTTT.

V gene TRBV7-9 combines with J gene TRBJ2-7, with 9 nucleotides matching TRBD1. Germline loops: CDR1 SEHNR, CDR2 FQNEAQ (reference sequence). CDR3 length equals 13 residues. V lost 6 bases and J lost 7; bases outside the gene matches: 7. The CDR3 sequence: CASRPTGGEEQYF. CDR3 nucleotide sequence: TGTGCCAGCAGACCGACAGGGGGGGAGGAGCAGTACTTC.

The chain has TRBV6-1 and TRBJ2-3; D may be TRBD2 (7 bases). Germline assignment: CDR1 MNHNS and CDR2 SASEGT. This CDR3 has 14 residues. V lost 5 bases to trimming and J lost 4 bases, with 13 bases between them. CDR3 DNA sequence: TGTGCCAGCAGTCCGAGGGGGAGGGCAGATACGCAGTATTTT. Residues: CASSPRGRADTQYF.

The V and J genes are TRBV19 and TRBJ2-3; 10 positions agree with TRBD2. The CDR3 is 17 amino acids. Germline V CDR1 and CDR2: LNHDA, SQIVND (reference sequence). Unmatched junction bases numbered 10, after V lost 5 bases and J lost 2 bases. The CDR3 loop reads CASSPSRTSGSTDTQYF. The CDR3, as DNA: TGTGCCAGTAGTCCCTCTAGGACTAGCGGATCCACAGATACGCAGTATTTT.

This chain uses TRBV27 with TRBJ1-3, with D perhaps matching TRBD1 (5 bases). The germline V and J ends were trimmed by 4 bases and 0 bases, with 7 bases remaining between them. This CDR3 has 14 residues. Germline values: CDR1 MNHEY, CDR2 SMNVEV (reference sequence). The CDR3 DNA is TGTGCCAGCAGTTCGGGACTCTCTGGAAACACCATATATTTT. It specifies CASSSGLSGNTIYF.

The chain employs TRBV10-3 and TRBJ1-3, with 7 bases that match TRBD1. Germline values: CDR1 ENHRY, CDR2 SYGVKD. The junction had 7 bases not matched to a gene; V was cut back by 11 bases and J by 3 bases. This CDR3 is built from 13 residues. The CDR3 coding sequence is TGTGCCTCTAAAGACAGGGATGGAAACACCATATATTTT. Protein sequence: CASKDRDGNTIYF.

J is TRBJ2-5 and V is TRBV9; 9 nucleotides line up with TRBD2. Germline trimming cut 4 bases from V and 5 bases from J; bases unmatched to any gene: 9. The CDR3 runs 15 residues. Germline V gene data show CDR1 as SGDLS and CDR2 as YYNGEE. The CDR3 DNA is TGTGCCAGCAGCCCAAATAGCGGGGGCGGGGAGACCCAGTACTTC. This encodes CASSPNSGGGETQYF.

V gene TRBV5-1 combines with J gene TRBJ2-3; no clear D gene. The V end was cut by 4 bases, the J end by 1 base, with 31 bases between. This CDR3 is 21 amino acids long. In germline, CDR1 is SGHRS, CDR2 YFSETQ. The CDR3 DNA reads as TGCGCCAGCAGCACATGGAGTCTGTTGGTATACACTCCTCTGGGCACAGATACGCAGTATTTT. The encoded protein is CASSTWSLLVYTPLGTDTQYF.

DNA of the CDR3: TGTGCCAGCAGTGCGGGGTACAATGAGCAGTTCTTC. It encodes CASSAGYNEQFF. The chain has TRBV2 and TRBJ2-1; weak D call: TRBD2 (5 bases). The germline CDR1 and CDR2 sequences are SNHLY and FYNNEI. The CDR3 spans 12 residues. Deletions cut 4 bases from V and 4 bases from J, with 5 bases between. The full variable domain, completed using reference TRBV2 and TRBJ2-1, is EPEVTQTPSHQVTQMGQEVILRCVPISNHLYFYWYRQILGQKVEFLVSFYNNEISEKSEIFDDQFSVERPDGSNFTLKIRSTKLEDSAMYFCASSAGYNEQFFGPGTRLTVL.

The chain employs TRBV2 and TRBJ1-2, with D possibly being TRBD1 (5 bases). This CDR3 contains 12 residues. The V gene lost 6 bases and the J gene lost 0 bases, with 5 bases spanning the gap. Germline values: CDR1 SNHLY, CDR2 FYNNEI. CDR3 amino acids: CASRGANYGYTF. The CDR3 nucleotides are TGTGCCAGCAGAGGGGCTAACTATGGCTACACCTTC.

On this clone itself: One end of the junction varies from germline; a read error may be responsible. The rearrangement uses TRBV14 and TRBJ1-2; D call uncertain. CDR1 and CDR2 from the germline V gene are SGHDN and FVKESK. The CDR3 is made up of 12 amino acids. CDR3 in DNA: TGTGCCAGCAGTCAAGGATCAGTAGGCTACACCTTC. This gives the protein CASSQGSVGYTF.

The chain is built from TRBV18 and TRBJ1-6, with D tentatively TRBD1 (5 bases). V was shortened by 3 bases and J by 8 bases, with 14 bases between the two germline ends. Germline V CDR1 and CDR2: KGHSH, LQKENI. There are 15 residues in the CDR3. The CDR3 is CASSPGGNQDSPLHF. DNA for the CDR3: TGTGCCAGCTCACCGGGGGGTAATCAGGATTCACCCCTCCACTTT. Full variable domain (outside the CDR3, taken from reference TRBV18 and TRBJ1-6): NAGVMQNPRHLVRRRGQEARLRCSPMKGHSHVYWYRQLPEEGLKFMVYLQKENIIDESGMPKERFSAEFPKEGPSILRIQQVVRGDSAAYFCASSPGGNQDSPLHFGNGTRLTVT.

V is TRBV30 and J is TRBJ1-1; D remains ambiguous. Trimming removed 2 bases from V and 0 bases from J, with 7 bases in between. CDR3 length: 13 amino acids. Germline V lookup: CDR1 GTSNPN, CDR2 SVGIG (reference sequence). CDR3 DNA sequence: TGTGCCTGGAGTAGAGAGTTGAACACTGAAGCTTTCTTT. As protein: CAWSRELNTEAFF.

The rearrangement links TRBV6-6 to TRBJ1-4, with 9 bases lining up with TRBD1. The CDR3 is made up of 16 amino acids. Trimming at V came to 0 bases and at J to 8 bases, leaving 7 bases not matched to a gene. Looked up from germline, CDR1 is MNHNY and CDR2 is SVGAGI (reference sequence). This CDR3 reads CASSYSDRTGDEKLFF. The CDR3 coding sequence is TGTGCCAGCAGTTACTCGGACCGGACAGGGGACGAAAAACTGTTTTTT.

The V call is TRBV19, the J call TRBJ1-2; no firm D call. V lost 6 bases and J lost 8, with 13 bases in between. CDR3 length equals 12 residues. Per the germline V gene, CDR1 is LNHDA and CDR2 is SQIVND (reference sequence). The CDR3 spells CASSAQVGGYTF. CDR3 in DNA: TGTGCCAGTAGCGCTCAGGTCGGCGGCTACACCTTC.

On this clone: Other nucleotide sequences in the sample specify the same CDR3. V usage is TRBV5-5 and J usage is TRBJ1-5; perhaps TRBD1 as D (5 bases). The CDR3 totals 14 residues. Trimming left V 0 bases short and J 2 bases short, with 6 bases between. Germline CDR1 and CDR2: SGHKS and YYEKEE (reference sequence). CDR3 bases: TGTGCCAGCAGCTTGGCGGGGGGCAATCAGCCCCAGCATTTT. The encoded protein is CASSLAGGNQPQHF.

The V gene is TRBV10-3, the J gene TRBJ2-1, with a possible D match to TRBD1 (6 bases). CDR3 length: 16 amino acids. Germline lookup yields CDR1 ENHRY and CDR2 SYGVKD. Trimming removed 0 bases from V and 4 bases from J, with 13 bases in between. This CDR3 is CAISESSQGLYNEQFF. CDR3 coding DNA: TGTGCCATCAGTGAGTCCAGCCAGGGGCTTTACAATGAGCAGTTCTTC.

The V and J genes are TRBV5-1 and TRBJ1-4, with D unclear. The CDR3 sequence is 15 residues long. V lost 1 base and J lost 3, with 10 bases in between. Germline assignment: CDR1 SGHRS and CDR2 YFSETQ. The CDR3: CASSLTSSANEKLFF. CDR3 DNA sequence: TGCGCCAGCAGCTTGACCTCTTCGGCTAATGAAAAACTGTTTTTT.

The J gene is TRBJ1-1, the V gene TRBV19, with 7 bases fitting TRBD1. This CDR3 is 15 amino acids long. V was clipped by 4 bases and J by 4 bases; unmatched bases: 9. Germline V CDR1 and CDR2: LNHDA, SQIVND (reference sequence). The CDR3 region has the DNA TGTGCCAGTAGTACCTTACCGACAGGGCGCACTGAAGCTTTCTTT. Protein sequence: CASSTLPTGRTEAFF. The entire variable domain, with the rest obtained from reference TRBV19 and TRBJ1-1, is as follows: DGGITQSPKYLFRKEGQNVTLSCEQNLNHDAMYWYRQDPGQGLRLIYYSQIVNDFQKGDIAEGYSVSREKKESFPLTVTSAQKNPTAFYLCASSTLPTGRTEAFFGQGTRLTVV.

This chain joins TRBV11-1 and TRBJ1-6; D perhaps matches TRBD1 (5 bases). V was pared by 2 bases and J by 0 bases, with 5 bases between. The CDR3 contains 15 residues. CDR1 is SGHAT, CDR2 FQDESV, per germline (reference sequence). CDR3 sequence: CASSLQGSYNSPLHF. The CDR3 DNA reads TGTGCCAGCAGCTTACAGGGCTCCTATAATTCACCCCTCCACTTT. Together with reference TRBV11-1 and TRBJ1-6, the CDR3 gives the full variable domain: EAEVAQSPRYKITEKSQAVAFWCDPISGHATLYWYRQILGQGPELLVQFQDESVVDDSQLPKDRFSAERLKGVDSTLKIQPAELGDSAMYLCASSLQGSYNSPLHFGNGTRLTVT.

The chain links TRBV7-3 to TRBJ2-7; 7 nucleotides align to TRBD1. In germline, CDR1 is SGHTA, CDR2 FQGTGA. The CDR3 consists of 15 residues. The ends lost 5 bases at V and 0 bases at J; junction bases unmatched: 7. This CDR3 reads CASSRTGGASYEQYF. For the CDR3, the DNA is TGTGCCAGCAGCCGGACAGGAGGAGCCTCCTACGAGCAGTACTTC.

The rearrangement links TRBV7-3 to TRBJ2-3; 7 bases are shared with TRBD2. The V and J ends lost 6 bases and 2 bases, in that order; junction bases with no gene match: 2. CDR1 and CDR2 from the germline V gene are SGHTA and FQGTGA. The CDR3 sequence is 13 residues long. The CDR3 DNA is TGTGCCAGCAGTGGACTAGTCACAGATACGCAGTATTTT. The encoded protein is CASSGLVTDTQYF.

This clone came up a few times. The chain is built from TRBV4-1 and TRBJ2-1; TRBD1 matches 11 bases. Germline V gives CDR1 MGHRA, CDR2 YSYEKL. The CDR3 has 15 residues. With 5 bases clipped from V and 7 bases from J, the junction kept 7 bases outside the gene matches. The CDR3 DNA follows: TGCGCCAGCAGCTGGGGGGACAGGGGGGCAAATGAGCAGTTCTTC. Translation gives CASSWGDRGANEQFF.

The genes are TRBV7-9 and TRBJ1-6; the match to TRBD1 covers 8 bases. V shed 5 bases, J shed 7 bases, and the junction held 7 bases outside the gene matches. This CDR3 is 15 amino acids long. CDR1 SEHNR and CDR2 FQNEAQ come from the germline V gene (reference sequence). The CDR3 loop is CASSATGDRNSPLHF. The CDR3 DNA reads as TGTGCCAGCAGCGCGACAGGGGATAGGAATTCACCCCTCCACTTT.